This T cell receptor beta chain is drawn from a study of cytomegalovirus exposure and HLA in healthy donors. CDR3 length: 15 residues. CDR1 and CDR2 from the germline V gene are SGDLS and YYNGEE. V lost 4 bases and J 0 bases, leaving 11 bases between the germline ends. TCRdb's copy holds only in-frame clones and misses some; the assay was immunoSEQ multiplex PCR. The profile shows 55,000 to 80,000 clones, around 95% of them singletons. The sample comprised PBMCs. The J gene is TRBJ1-3, the V gene TRBV9, with D perhaps TRBD1 (6 bases). The sequence was collected from a man younger than 35 in good health and CMV-seronegative. CDR3 loop: CASSPTGNSGNTIYF. The CDR3 DNA reads TGTGCCAGCAGCCCTACAGGGAACTCTGGAAACACCATATATTTT.